What follows describes a single T cell receptor beta chain. Its antigen is not known. This record comes from a study of type 1 and type 2 diabetes patients. Turning to the study itself: Magnetic bead positive selection isolated CD4+ or CD8+ T cells from PBMCs. A total of around 20 million paired-end reads came from the whole study.

PCR was run on genomic DNA. The TCR beta CDR3 region was amplified using 30 forward and 13 reverse primers. TCRdb re-called the multiplex PCR reads with MiXCR, one entry per CDR3 protein. Among 250,000 or so distinct CDR3 sequences, 45% to 60% were seen once, and the ten largest hold approximately 13%. Findings and caveats of the study: With limited T2D and control samples, some T1D-only expanded clones may not be T1D-specific. Between type 2 diabetes and control samples, V and J usage averaged approximately 0.97 correlation.

The CDR3 has 14 amino acids. V lost 6 bases and J lost 1, with 11 bases in between. From germline, CDR1 is SNHLY and CDR2 FYNNEI. The source of this sequence is a man between 18 and 29 years old with type 2 diabetes. Sequencing was performed on peripheral blood mononuclear cells (PBMCs). The chain is built from TRBV2 and TRBJ2-3; D ambiguous. The CDR3 sequence: CASRPAPRTDTQYF. In DNA form, the CDR3 reads TGTGCCAGCAGACCGGCCCCCCGCACAGATACGCAGTATTTT.